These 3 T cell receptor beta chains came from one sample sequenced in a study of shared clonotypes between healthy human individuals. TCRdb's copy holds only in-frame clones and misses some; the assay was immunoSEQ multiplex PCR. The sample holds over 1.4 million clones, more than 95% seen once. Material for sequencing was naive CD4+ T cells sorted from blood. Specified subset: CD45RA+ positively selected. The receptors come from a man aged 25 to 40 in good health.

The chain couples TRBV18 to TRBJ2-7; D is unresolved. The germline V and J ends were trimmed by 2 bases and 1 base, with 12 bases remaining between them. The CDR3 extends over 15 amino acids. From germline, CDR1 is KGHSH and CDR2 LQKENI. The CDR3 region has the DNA TGTGCCAGCTCACCAGAGAGGATTGGGTCCTACGAGCAGTACTTC. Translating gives CASSPERIGSYEQYF. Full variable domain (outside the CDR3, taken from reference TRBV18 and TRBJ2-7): NAGVMQNPRHLVRRRGQEARLRCSPMKGHSHVYWYRQLPEEGLKFMVYLQKENIIDESGMPKERFSAEFPKEGPSILRIQQVVRGDSAAYFCASSPERIGSYEQYFGPGTRLTVT.

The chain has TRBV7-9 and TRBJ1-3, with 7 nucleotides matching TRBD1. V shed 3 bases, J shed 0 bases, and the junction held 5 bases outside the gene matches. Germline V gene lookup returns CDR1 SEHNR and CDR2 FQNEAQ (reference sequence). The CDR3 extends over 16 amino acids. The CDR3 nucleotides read TGTGCCAGCAGCTTCTGGACAGGTGACTCTGGAAACACCATATATTTT. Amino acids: CASSFWTGDSGNTIYF.

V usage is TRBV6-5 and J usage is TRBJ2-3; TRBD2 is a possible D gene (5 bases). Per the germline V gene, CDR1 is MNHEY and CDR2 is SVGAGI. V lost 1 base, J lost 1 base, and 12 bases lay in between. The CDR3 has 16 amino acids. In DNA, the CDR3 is TGTGCCAGCAGTTACTGGGTAGGAGCGGGCACAGATACGCAGTATTTT. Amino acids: CASSYWVGAGTDTQYF.